The clone carrying this TCR beta chain has just one count. Its cognate antigen is unknown. The sample comes from a study of post-analysis software for immune sequencing data. Whole-study findings and limits: Higher frequency in patients than in controls was seen for about 5 TRBV segments, with TRBV5-6, TRBV5-1 and TRBV20-1 among them.

Between the trimmed V and J ends, which lost 8 bases and 9 bases, there was a span of 14 bases. CDR3 length: 12 amino acids. Prepared TCR beta cDNA libraries contained unique molecular identifiers. TCRdb independently ran MiXCR on the PCR reads; one entry per CDR3 protein. The table has 750,000 to 950,000 distinct CDR3 sequences, approximately 57% seen once. The genes are TRBV12-3 or TRBV12-4 and TRBJ2-1; D is perhaps TRBD2 (5 bases). The source of this sequence is a girl aged 5-17 years with multiple sclerosis. Sequencing input: blood. In DNA form, the CDR3 reads TGTGCCAGCGTCCTTGACCGGGGTGAGCAGTTCTTC. As protein: CASVLDRGEQFF.